This paragraph covers one TCR beta chain sequence. This specimen comes from a study of memory CD4+ T cells and cytomegalovirus serostatus. The assay was immunoSEQ multiplex PCR, and TCRdb's table has in-frame clones only and misses some. The repertoire consists of tens of thousands of clones, with roughly three quarters occurring once and the leading ten covering 0.55%. The sort gate was single viable CD3+CD4+CD8-CD45RO+ cells for memory CD4+ T cells. Germline loops: CDR1 SGHNT, CDR2 YYREEE (reference sequence). Between the trimmed V and J ends, which lost 3 bases and 0 bases, there was a span of 19 bases. The CDR3 spans 19 residues.

The specimen sequenced was memory CD4+ T cells from blood. The chain has TRBV5-4 and TRBJ2-6, with D possibly being TRBD1 (6 bases). This TCR came from an adult in good health and CMV-seronegative. CDR3 amino acids: CASSSPRQAAYSGANVLTF. Written as DNA, the CDR3 is TGTGCCAGCAGCTCTCCTCGACAGGCCGCATACTCTGGGGCCAACGTCCTGACTTTC.